The sequence of this T cell receptor beta chain was determined in a study of blood T cell repertoires in COVID-19. Study in general: In each case, the material was cDNA or gDNA derived from T cells, B-cell-depleted T cells, or PBMCs.

Per the germline V gene, CDR1 is SGHVS and CDR2 is FNYEAQ. The CDR3 runs 15 residues. Trimming shortened V by 5 bases and J by 3 bases, and 16 bases separated the two germline ends. Method: immunoSEQ multiplex PCR; TCRdb's copy keeps in-frame clones and lacks some. Among about 190,000 clones listed, roughly 80% were seen once. The chain carries TRBV7-6 and TRBJ2-5; a possible D gene is TRBD1 (6 bases). This clonotype originated in a woman aged 40 to 50 with acute or convalescent COVID-19. The sequenced sample was peripheral blood. CDR3 nucleotides: TGTGCCAGCAGCCCCCTATCGACAGGAAAAGAGACCCAGTACTTC. Its protein is CASSPLSTGKETQYF. The full variable domain, completed using reference TRBV7-6 and TRBJ2-5, is GAGVSQSPRYKVTKRGQDVALRCDPISGHVSLYWYRQALGQGPEFLTYFNYEAQQDKSGLPNDRFSAERPEGSISTLTIQRTEQRDSAMYRCASSPLSTGKETQYFGPGTRLLVL.